This TCR beta chain was recorded in a study of T cell clonality in common variable immunodeficiency. Patients and controls were mostly of Caucasian heritage. This clone was counted many times. The antigen remains unidentified. The read ends 3 residues early relative to the CDR3; the germline J gene fills the gap. CDR3 length: 15 amino acids. The V and J ends lost 2 bases and 0 bases respectively, with 9 bases between them. Germline V CDR1 and CDR2: MGHRA, YSYEKL. Findings and limits, study-wide: CVID subjects showed higher TCRbeta clonality than healthy controls. What drives increased CVID clonality needs T cell subpopulation sequencing. CVID patient heterogeneity limited repertoire-clinical complication correlations.

The protocol was immunoSEQ multiplex PCR, while the TCRdb copy is restricted to in-frame clones and leaves out a portion. The sample yields 50,000 to 60,000 clones, without any singletons. The sample taken for sequencing was peripheral blood mononuclear cells. This sequence joins TRBV4-1 and TRBJ2-3; D might be TRBD1 (6 bases). This clonotype was obtained from a person aged 18 to 75 in good health. CDR3 DNA (partial): TGCGCCAGCAGCCAACAGGGGCAGAGCACAGATACG. Its protein product is CASSQQGQSTDT. The entire CDR3 protein is CASSQQGQSTDTQYF.